This T cell receptor beta chain stems from a study of cytomegalovirus exposure and HLA in healthy donors. Germline V gene lookup returns CDR1 LNHNV and CDR2 YYDKDF (reference sequence). CDR3 length: 17 residues. With V trimmed by 4 bases and J by 3 bases, 10 bases remained unmatched. TCRdb keeps only in-frame clones here, not all; method: immunoSEQ multiplex PCR. The data show under 300,000 clones, around 88% seen once. Source material: PBMCs. The receptor's source is a woman aged 30 to 39 in good health and CMV-seropositive. The chain links TRBV15 to TRBJ2-7; 12 bases match TRBD1. The CDR3 coding sequence is TGTGCCACCAGCATTGGGACAGGGGGCGACCTACGCTACGAGCAGTACTTC. This translates into CATSIGTGGDLRYEQYF. Using reference TRBV15 and TRBJ2-7 for the parts outside the CDR3, the full variable domain is DAMVIQNPRYQVTQFGKPVTLSCSQTLNHNVMYWYQQKSSQAPKLLFHYYDKDFNNEADTPDNFQSRRPNTSFCFLDIRSPGLGDTAMYLCATSIGTGGDLRYEQYFGPGTRLTVT.